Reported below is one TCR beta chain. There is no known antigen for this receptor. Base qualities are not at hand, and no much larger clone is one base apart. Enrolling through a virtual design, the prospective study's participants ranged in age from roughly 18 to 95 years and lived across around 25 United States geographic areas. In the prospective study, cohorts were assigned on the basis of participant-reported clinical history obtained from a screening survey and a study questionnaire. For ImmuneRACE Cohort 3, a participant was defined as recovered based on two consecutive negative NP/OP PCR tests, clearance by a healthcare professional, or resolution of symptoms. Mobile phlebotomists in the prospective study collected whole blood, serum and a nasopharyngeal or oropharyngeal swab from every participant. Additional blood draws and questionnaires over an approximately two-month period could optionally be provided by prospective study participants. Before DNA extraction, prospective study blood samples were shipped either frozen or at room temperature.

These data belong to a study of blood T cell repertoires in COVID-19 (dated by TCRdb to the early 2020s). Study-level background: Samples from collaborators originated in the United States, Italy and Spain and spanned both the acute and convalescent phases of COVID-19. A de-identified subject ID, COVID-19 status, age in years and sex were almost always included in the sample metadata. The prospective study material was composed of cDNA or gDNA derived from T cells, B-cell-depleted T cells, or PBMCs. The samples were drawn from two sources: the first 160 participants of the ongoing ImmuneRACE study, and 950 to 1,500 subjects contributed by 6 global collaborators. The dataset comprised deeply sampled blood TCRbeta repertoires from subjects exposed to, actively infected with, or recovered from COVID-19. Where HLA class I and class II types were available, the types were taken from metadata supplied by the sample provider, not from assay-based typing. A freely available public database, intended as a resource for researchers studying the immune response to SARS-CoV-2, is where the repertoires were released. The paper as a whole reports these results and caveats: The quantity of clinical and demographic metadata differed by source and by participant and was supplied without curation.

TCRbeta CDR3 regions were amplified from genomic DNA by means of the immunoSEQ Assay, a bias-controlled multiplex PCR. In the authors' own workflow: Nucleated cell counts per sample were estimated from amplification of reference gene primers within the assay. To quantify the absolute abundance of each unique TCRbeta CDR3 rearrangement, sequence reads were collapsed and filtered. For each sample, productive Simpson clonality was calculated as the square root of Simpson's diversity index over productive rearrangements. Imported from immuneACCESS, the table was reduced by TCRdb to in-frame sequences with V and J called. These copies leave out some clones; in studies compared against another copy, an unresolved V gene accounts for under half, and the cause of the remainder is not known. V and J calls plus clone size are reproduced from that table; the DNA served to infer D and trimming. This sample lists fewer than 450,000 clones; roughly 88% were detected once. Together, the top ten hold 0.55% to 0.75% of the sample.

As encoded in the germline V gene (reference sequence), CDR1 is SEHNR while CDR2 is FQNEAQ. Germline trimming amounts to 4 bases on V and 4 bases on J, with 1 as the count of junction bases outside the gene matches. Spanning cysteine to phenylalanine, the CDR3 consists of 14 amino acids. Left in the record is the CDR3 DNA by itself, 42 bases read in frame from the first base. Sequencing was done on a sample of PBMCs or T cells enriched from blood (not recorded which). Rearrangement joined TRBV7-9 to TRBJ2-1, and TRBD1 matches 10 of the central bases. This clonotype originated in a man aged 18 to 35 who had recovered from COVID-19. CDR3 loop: CASSWDRGYNEQFF. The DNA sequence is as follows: TGTGCCAGCAGCTGGGACAGGGGATACAATGAGCAGTTCTTC.